The 19 T cell receptor beta chains in this list originate from one sample, sequenced in a study of cytomegalovirus exposure and HLA in healthy donors. Amplification used 60 Vbeta primers and 13 Jbeta primers. TCRdb's copy holds only in-frame clones and misses some; the assay was immunoSEQ multiplex PCR. Among 150,000 to 200,000 clones, approximately 67% were seen once, and the ten largest hold roughly 2.9%. Specimen: PBMCs. These receptors all come from a man aged 40-50 years in good health and CMV-seronegative.

The rearrangement joins TRBV30 to TRBJ1-4, with a weak D call TRBD1 (5 bases). In germline, CDR1 is GTSNPN, CDR2 SVGIG (reference sequence). This CDR3 contains 14 residues. V lost 1 base to trimming and J lost 7 bases, with 13 bases between them. CDR3 sequence: CAWSAGTGGEKLFF. The CDR3 nucleotides read TGTGCCTGGAGTGCCGGGACTGGGGGTGAAAAACTGTTTTTT.

J is TRBJ2-1 and V is TRBV5-1, with TRBD2 matching 8 bases. The CDR3 is made up of 19 amino acids. The V gene's germline CDR1 is SGHRS and CDR2 YFSETQ. Trimming removed 0 bases from V and 7 bases from J; junction bases left unmatched: 18. CDR3 in DNA: TGCGCCAGCAGCTTGGGCCCCCAGACAGGAGCGGGGACTAGGAATGAGCAGTTCTTC. Translation: CASSLGPQTGAGTRNEQFF.

The chain joins TRBV6-1 to TRBJ1-4; 7 positions match TRBD1. Germline V gives CDR1 MNHNS, CDR2 SASEGT. The CDR3 runs to 14 residues. V gave up 5 bases and J gave up 8 bases; unmatched junction bases: 8. DNA for the CDR3: TGTGCCAGCAGTCCTGACAGGGCATGGGAAAAACTGTTTTTT. This gives the protein CASSPDRAWEKLFF.

The chain joins TRBV5-4 to TRBJ2-7, with 8 positions matching TRBD1. CDR3 length equals 15 residues. V gave up 5 bases and J gave up 5 bases; unmatched junction bases: 12. Looked up from germline, CDR1 is SGHNT and CDR2 is YYREEE (reference sequence). The CDR3 reads CASSDTGGFSDEQYF. The CDR3 coding sequence is TGTGCCAGCAGTGATACAGGGGGGTTTTCCGACGAGCAGTACTTC. Full variable domain (outside the CDR3, taken from reference TRBV5-4 and TRBJ2-7): ETGVTQSPTHLIKTRGQQVTLRCSSQSGHNTVSWYQQALGQGPQFIFQYYREEENGRGNFPPRFSGLQFPNYSSELNVNALELDDSALYLCASSDTGGFSDEQYFGPGTRLTVT.

The gene calls are TRBV30 and TRBJ2-5; D is possibly TRBD1 (8 bases). Trimming removed 1 base from V and 3 bases from J, with 15 bases in between. The CDR3 has 15 residues. The germline gives CDR1 GTSNPN, CDR2 SVGIG (reference sequence). CDR3 nucleotides: TGTGCCTGGAGTGACACAGGGGGGGTAAAAGAGACCCAGTACTTC. Translating it yields CAWSDTGGVKETQYF.

This sequence joins TRBV6-1 and TRBJ2-1, with TRBD2 identical over 8 bases. This CDR3 has 14 amino acids. Germline values: CDR1 MNHNS, CDR2 SASEGT. V gave up 8 bases and J gave up 0 bases; unmatched junction bases: 3. DNA for the CDR3: TGTGCCAGCCGGGGGGGGAGCTCCTACAATGAGCAGTTCTTC. Protein: CASRGGSSYNEQFF.

A note on this clone: Its ends do not fully match the called genes, so a read error is possible. The chain has TRBV7-9 and TRBJ1-1; 8 positions agree with TRBD1. The CDR3 is made up of 15 amino acids. Germline V gene sequence: CDR1 SEHNR, CDR2 FQNEAQ (reference sequence). The CDR3 DNA is TGTTCCAGCAGCCCTCGACAGGGGTTGAACACTGAAGCTTTCTTT. Protein sequence: CSSSPRQGLNTEAFF.

This clone has just one count. J is TRBJ2-3 and V is TRBV27; 12 bases fit TRBD1. CDR1 is MNHEY, CDR2 SMNVEV, per germline (reference sequence). The V segment lost 4 bases and the J segment 4 bases; nucleotides outside the gene matches: 9. The CDR3 runs 17 residues. The CDR3 loop is CASSYSGQGAIADTQYF. The DNA for the CDR3 is TGTGCCAGCAGTTATTCGGGACAGGGGGCTATCGCAGATACGCAGTATTTT.

The chain couples TRBV12-5 to TRBJ2-1; 7 bases line up with TRBD1. This CDR3 is built from 14 residues. Germline trimming cut 7 bases from V and 4 bases from J; bases unmatched to any gene: 7. Germline CDR1 LGHNT, CDR2 FRNRAP. CDR3 in amino acids: CASVPGQTYNEQFF. Here the CDR3 DNA reads TGTGCTAGTGTTCCGGGACAGACTTACAATGAGCAGTTCTTC. Complete variable domain (other parts from reference TRBV12-5 and TRBJ2-1): DARVTQTPRHKVTEMGQEVTMRCQPILGHNTVFWYRQTMMQGLELLAYFRNRAPLDDSGMPKDRFSAEMPDATLATLKIQPSEPRDSAVYFCASVPGQTYNEQFFGPGTRLTVL.

The chain uses TRBV5-1 and TRBJ1-1; TRBD1 might be the D (6 bases). The germline CDR1 and CDR2 sequences are SGHRS and YFSETQ. Between the trimmed V and J ends, which lost 0 bases and 8 bases, there was a span of 11 bases. This CDR3 has 13 amino acids. The DNA for the CDR3 is TGCGCCAGCAGCTTGGATCAGGGGAACGAAGCTTTCTTT. It encodes CASSLDQGNEAFF.

The table lists this clone with a few counts. This rearrangement joins TRBV18 to TRBJ2-7; tentatively, D is TRBD2 (5 bases). This CDR3 has 16 residues. Germline V gene sequence: CDR1 KGHSH, CDR2 LQKENI. V lost 3 bases to trimming and J lost 5 bases, with 20 bases between them. CDR3 loop: CASSPRGQPGVHEQYF. CDR3 in DNA: TGTGCCAGCTCACCCCGAGGCCAGCCCGGGGTCCACGAGCAGTACTTC.

This chain links TRBV19 with TRBJ1-1; D is possibly TRBD1 (5 bases). V was pared by 8 bases and J by 4 bases, with 26 bases between. This CDR3 has 17 residues. Germline V gives CDR1 LNHDA, CDR2 SQIVND (reference sequence). In nucleotides, the CDR3 is TGTGCCAGTTGTGACCCGCGGGGGTCATTTGTTGGCACTGAAGCTTTCTTT. This encodes CASCDPRGSFVGTEAFF.

V gene TRBV28 combines with J gene TRBJ1-5, with TRBD1 as a possible D gene (6 bases). Trimming took 1 base from V and 2 from J, leaving 6 bases between them. Germline CDR1 is MDHEN and CDR2 is SYDVKM. The CDR3 covers 14 residues. CDR3 bases: TGTGCCAGCAGTTTATCAGGGGGCAATCAGCCCCAGCATTTT. Its translation: CASSLSGGNQPQHF. Variable domain in full (rest from reference TRBV28 and TRBJ1-5): DVKVTQSSRYLVKRTGEKVFLECVQDMDHENMFWYRQDPGLGLRLIYFSYDVKMKEKGDIPEGYSVSREKKERFSLILESASTNQTSMYLCASSLSGGNQPQHFGDGTRLSIL.

This chain links TRBV7-6 with TRBJ2-4, with D perhaps matching TRBD2 (5 bases). V lost 2 bases, J lost 6 bases, and 14 bases lay in between. Germline loops: CDR1 SGHVS, CDR2 FNYEAQ. This CDR3 has 15 residues. The CDR3 DNA reads as TGTGCCAGCAGCTTACCCAGGCGGAGCGGAAACATTCAGTACTTC. Amino acid sequence: CASSLPRRSGNIQYF.

This clone appeared a few times. This chain joins TRBV19 and TRBJ1-1, with TRBD1 matching over 7 bases. The germline CDR1 and CDR2 sequences are LNHDA and SQIVND (reference sequence). CDR3 length equals 15 residues. The trim removed 7 bases at V and 1 base at J, leaving 9 bases unmatched. CDR3 sequence (DNA): TGTGCCAGTATGGCAGGGGGACGGCAGAACACTGAAGCTTTCTTT. As protein: CASMAGGRQNTEAFF.

The J gene is TRBJ1-5, the V gene TRBV19; possible D gene TRBD1, 5 bases. Germline V gene lookup returns CDR1 LNHDA and CDR2 SQIVND (reference sequence). Trimming took 3 bases from V and 4 from J, leaving 19 bases between them. There are 17 residues in the CDR3. The CDR3 DNA reads TGTGCCAGTAGTATGACCTGGACAATCGGGCAGAATCAGCCCCAGCATTTT. Protein sequence: CASSMTWTIGQNQPQHF.

In its sample, this clone was seen a few times. The rearrangement links TRBV6-6 to TRBJ2-5, with D possibly being TRBD1 (6 bases). The CDR3 has 15 amino acids. Germline V gene data show CDR1 as MNHNY and CDR2 as SVGAGI (reference sequence). V lost 4 bases and J lost 5, with 17 bases in between. The DNA of the CDR3 is TGTGCCAGCAGTTGGGATCCTTACAGGGAGGAGACCCAGTACTTC. Amino acids: CASSWDPYREETQYF.

Regarding this clone: Other nucleotide sequences in the sample specify the same CDR3. The chain uses TRBV5-1 and TRBJ2-5; D ambiguous. The V gene lost 4 bases and the J gene lost 2 bases, with 12 bases spanning the gap. This CDR3 region has 14 residues. Germline CDR1 is SGHRS and CDR2 is YFSETQ. CDR3 sequence: CASSLVASQETQYF. CDR3 in DNA: TGCGCCAGCAGCCTGGTGGCATCACAAGAGACCCAGTACTTC.

The CDR3 region is CASSFRTGTNTGELFF. The CDR3 DNA follows: TGTGCCAGCAGCTTTAGGACAGGGACGAACACCGGGGAGCTGTTTTTT. The chain uses TRBV5-6 and TRBJ2-2; 8 nucleotides line up with TRBD1. Trimming removed 2 bases from V and 0 bases from J; junction bases left unmatched: 3. There are 16 residues in the CDR3. CDR1 SGHDT and CDR2 YYEEEE come from the germline V gene.